These T cell receptor beta chains were read from a single sample in a study of blood T cells in healthy people across ages. TCRdb called the 5' RACE reads again in MiXCR, with one record for every CDR3 protein. This table holds about 1.4 million distinct CDR3 sequences, 45% to 70% found once. The sequenced sample consisted of blood. Every receptor here comes from a young man in good health. Both conserved end residues are part of each CDR3. A D gene is named only where the DNA matches it firmly. Expanded clones get a size class; other rows say once, few or many, or leave the size out.

TRBJ2-3 TRBD2 TRBV14 - CASSQGLAGLDTQYF TGTGCCAGCAGCCAAGGACTAGCGGGATTAGATACGCAGTATTTT
TRBJ2-1 TRBD2 TRBV5-8 few CARLAGGHNEQFF TGTGCCAGACTAGCGGGAGGCCACAATGAGCAGTTCTTC
TRBJ2-1 TRBD2 TRBV7-8 - CASSPDTPSGREQFF TGTGCCAGCAGCCCAGACACACCTAGCGGGCGTGAGCAGTTCTTC
TRBJ2-7 TRBD1 TRBV12-3/TRBV12-4 few CASSLRTGRSYEQYF TGTGCCAGCAGTTTAAGGACAGGGCGCTCCTACGAGCAGTACTTC
TRBJ2-5 - TRBV4-2 - CASSQDGYKETQYF TGTGCCAGCAGCCAAGATGGTTATAAAGAGACCCAGTACTTC
TRBJ2-7 - TRBV25-1 few CASSEGNGVGPYEQYF TGTGCCAGCAGTGAAGGAAACGGGGTAGGCCCCTACGAGCAGTACTTC
TRBJ2-7 - TRBV5-1 few CASSLPGIEQYF TGCGCCAGCAGCTTGCCGGGTATCGAGCAGTACTTC
TRBJ2-1 - TRBV6-6 once CASRPGILGDEQFF TGTGCCAGCAGACCCGGGATTCTGGGCGATGAGCAGTTCTTC
TRBJ2-1 - TRBV11-2 few CASSPPPGYDEQFF TGTGCCAGCAGTCCCCCGCCGGGGTACGATGAGCAGTTCTTC
TRBJ2-7 - TRBV12-3/TRBV12-4 - CASGTGTIITYEQYF TGTGCCAGCGGAACCGGGACAATAATAACCTACGAGCAGTACTTC
TRBJ1-5 TRBD1 TRBV6-2/TRBV6-3 - CASRLDRGRQPQHF TGTGCCAGCAGACTCGACAGGGGGCGTCAGCCCCAGCATTTT
TRBJ2-3 TRBD1 TRBV20-1 - CSANPGQGASDTQYF TGCAGTGCCAACCCGGGACAGGGGGCTTCGGATACGCAGTATTTT
TRBJ2-7 TRBD1 TRBV4-3 few CASSPTTGDPSYEQYF TGCGCCAGCAGCCCCACGACAGGGGACCCCTCCTACGAGCAGTACTTC
TRBJ2-1 - TRBV29-1 - CSVIAYNEQFF TGCAGCGTTATCGCCTACAATGAGCAGTTCTTC
TRBJ1-1 - TRBV7-8 many CASRSGRPNTEAFF TGTGCCAGCAGATCGGGACGGCCGAACACTGAAGCTTTCTTT
TRBJ2-1 - TRBV29-1 - CSARDTSSYNERFF TGCAGCGCCCGGGACACGAGCTCCTACAATGAGCGGTTCTTC
TRBJ2-3 - TRBV12-3/TRBV12-4 - CASSQGAGRVTDTQYF TGTGCCAGCAGCCAGGGGGCGGGGAGGGTCACAGATACGCAGTATTTT
TRBJ1-2 - TRBV6-5 - CASTELGTGYGYTF TGTGCCAGCACCGAACTCGGGACGGGATATGGCTACACCTTC
TRBJ2-2 - TRBV4-2 - CASSRSRRDGELFF TGTGCCAGCAGCCGGAGTAGGCGGGACGGGGAGCTGTTTTTT
TRBJ2-7 TRBD2 TRBV6-1 - CASSALAGGYNEQYF TGTGCCAGCAGTGCTCTAGCGGGAGGTTACAATGAGCAGTACTTC
TRBJ2-2 - TRBV29-1 few CSVRAPNTGELFF TGCAGCGTTCGGGCACCGAACACCGGGGAGCTGTTTTTT
TRBJ2-1 TRBD1 TRBV20-1 - CSARGDRGNYNEQFF TGCAGTGCTAGGGGGGACAGGGGTAACTACAATGAGCAGTTCTTC
TRBJ1-6 - TRBV20-1 - CSARESTTALPYNSPLHF TGCAGTGCTAGGGAATCTACGACCGCCCTCCCCTATAATTCACCCCTCCACTTT
TRBJ2-1 - TRBV11-2 - CASSPPVAWDEQFF TGTGCCAGCAGCCCCCCGGTGGCTTGGGATGAGCAGTTCTTC
TRBJ2-7 - TRBV5-1 - CASSPAALTYEQYF TGCGCCAGCAGCCCCGCGGCGCTAACCTACGAGCAGTACTTC
TRBJ1-5 - TRBV20-1 - CSAMDGAGQPQHF TGCAGTGCAATGGACGGAGCCGGTCAGCCCCAGCATTTT
TRBJ2-3 TRBD2 TRBV9 - CASSFPTSGGEDTQYF TGTGCCAGCAGCTTTCCGACTAGCGGGGGGGAAGATACGCAGTATTTT
TRBJ2-1 TRBD2 TRBV6-5 - CVSSLLAVNNEQFF TGTGTCAGCAGCCTACTAGCGGTTAACAATGAGCAGTTCTTC
TRBJ2-7 - TRBV7-9 - CASSRPQGIAHEQYF TGTGCCAGCAGCCGTCCCCAGGGGATTGCCCACGAGCAGTACTTC
TRBJ2-7 - TRBV12-3/TRBV12-4 few CASSLDRAGYEQYF TGTGCCAGCAGTTTAGACAGGGCGGGTTACGAGCAGTACTTC
TRBJ2-5 TRBD2 TRBV13 - CASSFPGGAGQYF TGTGCCAGCAGTTTCCCCGGGGGGGCGGGCCAGTACTTC
TRBJ1-2 - TRBV29-1 few CSVEDSRGGYTF TGCAGCGTGGAAGACAGTAGGGGTGGCTACACCTTC
TRBJ2-2 TRBD1 TRBV5-1 - CATSRTGASGELFF TGCGCCACCTCCCGGACAGGGGCCAGCGGGGAGCTGTTTTTT
TRBJ2-4 - TRBV25-1 few CASGSGVGEQYF TGTGCCAGCGGATCTGGAGTCGGGGAGCAGTACTTC
TRBJ2-1 - TRBV20-1 - CSAVGYEQFF TGCAGTGCTGTAGGTTATGAGCAGTTCTTC
TRBJ2-7 - TRBV2 - CASSAPGPHYEQYF TGTGCCAGCAGTGCCCCGGGACCCCACTACGAGCAGTACTTC
TRBJ2-3 TRBD1 TRBV10-3 many CAISGGQGLDTQYF TGTGCCATCAGTGGTGGACAGGGGTTAGATACGCAGTATTTT
TRBJ2-5 - TRBV4-3 few CASSQLVGGEKTQYF TGCGCCAGCAGCCAATTGGTGGGGGGCGAGAAGACCCAGTACTTC
TRBJ2-5 TRBD2 TRBV29-1 - CSSLGLAGDETQYF TGCAGCTCCCTTGGTTTAGCGGGAGACGAGACCCAGTACTTC
TRBJ2-7 TRBD2 TRBV5-1 - CASSYGLGFYEQYF TGCGCCAGCAGCTACGGACTAGGTTTTTACGAGCAGTACTTC